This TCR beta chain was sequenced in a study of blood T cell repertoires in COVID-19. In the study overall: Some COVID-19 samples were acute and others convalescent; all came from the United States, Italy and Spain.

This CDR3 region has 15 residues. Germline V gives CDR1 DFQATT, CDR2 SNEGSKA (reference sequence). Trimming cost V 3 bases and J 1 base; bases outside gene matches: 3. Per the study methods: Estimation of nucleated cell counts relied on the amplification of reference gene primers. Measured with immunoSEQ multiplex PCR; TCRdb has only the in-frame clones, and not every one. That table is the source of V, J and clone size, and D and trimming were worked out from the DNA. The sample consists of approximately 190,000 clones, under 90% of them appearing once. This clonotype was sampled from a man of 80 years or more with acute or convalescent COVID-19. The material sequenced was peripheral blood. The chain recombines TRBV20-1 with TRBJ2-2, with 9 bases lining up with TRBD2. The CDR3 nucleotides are TGCAGTGCTAGTCCGACTAGCGGGAACACCGGGGAGCTGTTTTTT. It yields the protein CSASPTSGNTGELFF.